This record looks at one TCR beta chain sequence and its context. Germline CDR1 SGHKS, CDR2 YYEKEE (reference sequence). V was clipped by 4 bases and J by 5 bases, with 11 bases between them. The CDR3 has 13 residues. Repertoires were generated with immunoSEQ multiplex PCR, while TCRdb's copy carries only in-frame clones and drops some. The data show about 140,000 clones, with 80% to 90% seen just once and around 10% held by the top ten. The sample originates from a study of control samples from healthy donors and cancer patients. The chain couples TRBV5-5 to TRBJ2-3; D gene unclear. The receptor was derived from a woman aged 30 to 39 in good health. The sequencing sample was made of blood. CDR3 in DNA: TGTGCCAGCAGCCGCCAAGAGGAAGATACGCAGTATTTT. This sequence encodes CASSRQEEDTQYF. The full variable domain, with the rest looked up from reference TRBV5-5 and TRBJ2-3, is DAGVTQSPTHLIKTRGQQVTLRCSPISGHKSVSWYQQVLGQGPQFIFQYYEKEERGRGNFPDRFSARQFPNYSSELNVNALLLGDSALYLCASSRQEEDTQYFGPGTRLTVL.